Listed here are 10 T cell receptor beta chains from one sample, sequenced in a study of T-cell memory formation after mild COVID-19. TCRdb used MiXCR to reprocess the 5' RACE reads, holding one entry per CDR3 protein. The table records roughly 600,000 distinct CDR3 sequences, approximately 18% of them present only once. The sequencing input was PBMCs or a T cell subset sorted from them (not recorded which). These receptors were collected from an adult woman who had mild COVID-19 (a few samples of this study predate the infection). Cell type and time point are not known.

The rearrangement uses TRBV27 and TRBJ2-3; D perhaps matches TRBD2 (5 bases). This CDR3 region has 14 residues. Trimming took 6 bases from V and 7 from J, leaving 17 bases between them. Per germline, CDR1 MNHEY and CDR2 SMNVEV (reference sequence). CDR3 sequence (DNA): TGTGCCAGCAGAAGTGGCCCCGGGGATTATACGCAGTATTTT. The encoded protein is CASRSGPGDYTQYF.

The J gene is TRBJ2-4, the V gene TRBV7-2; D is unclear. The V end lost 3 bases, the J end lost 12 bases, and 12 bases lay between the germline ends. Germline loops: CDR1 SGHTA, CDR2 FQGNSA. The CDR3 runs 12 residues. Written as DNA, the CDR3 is TGTGCCAGCAGCTTTGCTAGGTCCGCTCAGTACTTC. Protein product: CASSFARSAQYF.

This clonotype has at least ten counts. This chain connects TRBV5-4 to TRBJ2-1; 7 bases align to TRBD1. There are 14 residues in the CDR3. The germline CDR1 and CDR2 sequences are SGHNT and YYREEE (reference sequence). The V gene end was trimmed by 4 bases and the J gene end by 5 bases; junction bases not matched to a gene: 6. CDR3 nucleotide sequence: TGTGCCAGCAGCCCAAAGGGGGCTGACAATGAGCAGTTCTTC. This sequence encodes CASSPKGADNEQFF.

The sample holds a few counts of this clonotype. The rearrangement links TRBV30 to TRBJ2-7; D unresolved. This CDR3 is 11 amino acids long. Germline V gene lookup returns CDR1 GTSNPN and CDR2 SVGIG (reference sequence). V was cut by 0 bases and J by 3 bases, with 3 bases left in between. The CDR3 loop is CAWSVVYEQYF. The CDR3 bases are TGTGCCTGGAGTGTGGTCTACGAGCAGTACTTC.

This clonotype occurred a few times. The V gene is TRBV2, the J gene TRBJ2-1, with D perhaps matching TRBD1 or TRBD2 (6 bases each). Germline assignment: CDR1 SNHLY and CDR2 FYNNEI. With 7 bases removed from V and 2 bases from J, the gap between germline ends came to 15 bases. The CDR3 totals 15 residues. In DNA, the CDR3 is TGTGCCAGCACTCTAGGGGGGAAAACCTACAATGAGCAGTTCTTC. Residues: CASTLGGKTYNEQFF.

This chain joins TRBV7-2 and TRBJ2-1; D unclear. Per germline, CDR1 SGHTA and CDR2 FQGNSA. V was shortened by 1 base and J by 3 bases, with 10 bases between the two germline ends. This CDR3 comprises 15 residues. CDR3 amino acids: CASSLDSRFYNEQFF. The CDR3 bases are TGTGCCAGCAGCTTAGATTCTCGGTTCTACAATGAGCAGTTCTTC.

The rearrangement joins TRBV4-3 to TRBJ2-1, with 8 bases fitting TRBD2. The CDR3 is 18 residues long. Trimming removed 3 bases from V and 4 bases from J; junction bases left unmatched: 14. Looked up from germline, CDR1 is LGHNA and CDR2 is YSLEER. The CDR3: CASSQITKAGVEYNEQFF. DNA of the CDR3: TGCGCCAGCAGCCAGATTACTAAAGCGGGAGTGGAATACAATGAGCAGTTCTTC.

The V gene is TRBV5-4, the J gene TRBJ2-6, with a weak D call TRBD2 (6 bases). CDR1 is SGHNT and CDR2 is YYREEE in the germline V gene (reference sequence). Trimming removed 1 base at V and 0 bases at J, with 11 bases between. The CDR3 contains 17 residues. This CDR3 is CASSLRTSNSGANVLTF. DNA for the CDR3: TGTGCCAGCAGCTTGCGTACTAGCAACTCTGGGGCCAACGTCCTGACTTTC.

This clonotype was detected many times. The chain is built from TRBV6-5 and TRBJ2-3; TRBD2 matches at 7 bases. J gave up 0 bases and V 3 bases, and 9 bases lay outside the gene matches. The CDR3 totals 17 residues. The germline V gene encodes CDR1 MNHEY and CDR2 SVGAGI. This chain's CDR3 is CASSYSWLAVSTDTQYF. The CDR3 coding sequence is TGTGCCAGCAGTTATTCTTGGCTAGCGGTTAGCACAGATACGCAGTATTTT.

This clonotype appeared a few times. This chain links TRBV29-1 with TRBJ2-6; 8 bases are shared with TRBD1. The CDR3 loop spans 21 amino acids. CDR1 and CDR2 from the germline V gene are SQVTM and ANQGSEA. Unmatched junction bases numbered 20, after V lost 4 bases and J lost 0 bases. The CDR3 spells CSVGGGGQGSEPTSGANVLTF. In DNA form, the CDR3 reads TGCAGCGTTGGAGGCGGAGGACAGGGTTCTGAACCGACCTCTGGGGCCAACGTCCTGACTTTC.